The T cell receptor (beta chain) under discussion was sequenced for a study of regulatory T cells in long-lasting Graves disease. The CDR3 is 19 residues long. Per germline, CDR1 MGHRA and CDR2 YSYEKL. The V gene lost 0 bases and the J gene lost 7 bases, with 25 bases spanning the gap. Arm-PCR of CDR3 regions with iRepertoire HTBI primers generated TCR beta libraries. MiXCR, applied by TCRdb to the multiplex PCR reads, yields one record per CDR3 protein. In the table there are 350,000 to 450,000 distinct CDR3 sequences, under 15% of which are singletons. This clonotype was detected only a few times. The time point here: newly diagnosed GD, antithyroid drugs for less than 3 months. TCR sequences were obtained from RNA taken from PBMCs. The same sample was also studied in work on T cells in Graves' hyperthyroidism and ophthalmopathy.

The sequence was collected from a woman in her twenties or thirties with Graves disease. The V gene is TRBV4-1, the J gene TRBJ1-5, with D possibly being TRBD1 (6 bases). Sequenced material: peripheral blood mononuclear cells (PBMCs), taken at new diagnosis, from a patient treated with antithyroid drugs. CDR3 sequence (DNA): TGCGCCAGCAGCCAAGATCTCGATAGCCCCAGGGGTGGGAAGCAGCCCCAGCATTTT. Protein: CASSQDLDSPRGGKQPQHF.